The clone carrying this TCR beta chain was observed a handful of times. This specimen comes from a study of human T cells and chemical hapten exposure. Overall study context: Patch tests delivered 0.01% DPC to the upper back and were evaluated at 6 days.

The sample's time point: patch test 1, 2 weeks after DPC sensitization. Treatment described: therapeutic diphenylcyclopropenone sensitization with weekly scalp DPC. TCRdb re-analysed the RACE reads in MiXCR, keeping a single row per CDR3 protein. This sample yields roughly 86,000 distinct CDR3 sequences, of which over 9.5% are seen a single time; approximately 2.2% belongs to the top ten. The CDR3 consists of 13 residues. The J segment lost 6 bases and the V segment lost 3 bases, leaving 2 bases of the junction unmatched. Per the germline V gene, CDR1 is SGHRS and CDR2 is YFSETQ. The rearrangement uses TRBV5-1 and TRBJ1-1; 10 bases are shared with TRBD1. The TCR sequence derives from a man in his forties or fifties with alopecia areata. Some clones in this sample may be carry-over from other donors' samples. This material consisted of whole blood, taken in connection with sensitization to the hapten diphenylcyclopropenone (DPC). DNA of the CDR3: TGCGCCAGCAGCTGGGGGACAGGGGCTGAAGCTTTCTTT. Residues: CASSWGTGAEAFF.